This T cell receptor beta chain was documented in a study of blood T cell repertoires in COVID-19. Study-wide context: Researchers got acute and convalescent COVID-19 samples from the United States, Italy and Spain. PBMCs, B-cell-depleted T cells, or T cells were the source of the cDNA or gDNA that made up the material.

The V and J ends lost 3 bases and 8 bases, in that order; junction bases with no gene match: 10. The CDR3 spans 15 residues. Germline V gives CDR1 GTSNPN, CDR2 SVGIG (reference sequence). The authors' processing: Amplification with reference gene primers provided the estimates of nucleated cell counts. The protocol was immunoSEQ multiplex PCR, while the TCRdb copy is restricted to in-frame clones and leaves out a portion. V, J and clone size reflect that table, while D and trimming were determined from the DNA. The sample records 200,000 to 250,000 clones, 84% being singletons. The TCR was taken from a man aged 45-60 years with acute or convalescent COVID-19. The sample was peripheral blood. The chain joins TRBV30 to TRBJ1-4, with 9 bases aligning to TRBD1. The CDR3 DNA reads TGTGCCTGGAGACTACAGGGGGCTGGAGGAGAAAAACTGTTTTTT. Translated, it gives CAWRLQGAGGEKLFF.